These 2 T cell receptor beta chains came from one sample sequenced in a study of T-cell memory formation after mild COVID-19. TCRdb re-called the 5' RACE reads through MiXCR, storing one row per CDR3 protein. Of over 400,000 distinct CDR3 sequences in the sample, around a quarter were seen once. Sequencing was carried out using PBMCs or a T cell subset sorted from them (not recorded which). The receptors were gathered from an adult woman who had mild COVID-19 (a few samples of this study predate the infection). Cell type and time point are not known.

The V and J genes are TRBV12-3 or TRBV12-4 and TRBJ1-1; 7 positions match TRBD1. The V and J ends lost 6 bases and 4 bases, in that order; junction bases with no gene match: 8. The CDR3 is 14 residues long. The CDR3 spells CASSINRDSTEAFF. Written as DNA, the CDR3 is TGTGCCAGCAGCATCAACCGGGACAGCACTGAAGCTTTCTTT.

This clonotype was seen a single time. This chain connects TRBV20-1 to TRBJ1-2; 8 bases agree with TRBD1. The germline gives CDR1 DFQATT, CDR2 SNEGSKA (reference sequence). The V gene end was trimmed by 0 bases and the J gene end by 2 bases; junction bases not matched to a gene: 5. This CDR3 is built from 15 residues. The CDR3 is CSARDRQGPNYGYTF. CDR3 bases: TGCAGTGCTAGAGATCGACAGGGGCCCAACTATGGCTACACCTTC.